The 20 T cell receptor beta chains below were found in one sample sequenced in a study of spatial heterogeneity in lung cancer. Each CDR3 protein gets one entry after TCRdb re-called the 5' RACE reads with MiXCR. Of about 9,000 distinct CDR3 sequences listed, about 4.6% are singletons. This sample's time point: sample taken at primary tumor resection. Sequencing covered unsorted whole RNA taken from tumor, nontumor lung or frozen PBMC. The material was PBMCs, obtained at surgery. The receptors derive from a male donor with early-stage non-small cell lung cancer.

As regards this clonotype: The library was prepared for alpha chains; this beta chain is a stray read, so its frequency means little. V usage is TRBV20-1 and J usage is TRBJ2-1; 7 bases align to TRBD2. The germline CDR1 and CDR2 sequences are DFQATT and SNEGSKA (reference sequence). The junction had 8 bases not matched to a gene; V was cut back by 2 bases and J by 4 bases. This CDR3 is 15 amino acids long. The CDR3 here is CSARKTGREYNEQFF. The CDR3, as DNA: TGCAGTGCTAGAAAGACGGGGAGGGAATACAATGAGCAGTTCTTC.

This clonotype is labeled as medium-sized. With the library built for alpha chains, this beta chain is off target and its frequency is not meaningful. This chain connects TRBV20-1 to TRBJ2-3; 10 nucleotides agree with TRBD2. J was trimmed by 1 base and V by 3 bases; bases with no gene match: 4. Germline V CDR1 and CDR2: DFQATT, SNEGSKA (reference sequence). This CDR3 is built from 15 residues. This CDR3 reads CSASPSGGRTDTQYF. The CDR3 DNA is TGCAGTGCTAGTCCTAGCGGGGGCCGCACAGATACGCAGTATTTT.

This clonotype was recorded many times. A library made for alpha chains picked up this beta chain off target, so its size means little. This chain links TRBV11-2 with TRBJ1-1; D gene unclear. This CDR3 has 12 residues. CDR1 SGHAT and CDR2 FQNNGV come from the germline V gene. Trimming took off 0 bases at V and 2 bases at J, with 1 base between the two ends. Written as DNA, the CDR3 is TGTGCCAGCAGCTTAGATAACACTGAAGCTTTCTTT. Its translation: CASSLDNTEAFF.

This clonotype was observed a few times. This beta chain turned up in a library designed for alpha chains; as an off-target read, its abundance says little. This chain joins TRBV12-3 or TRBV12-4 and TRBJ2-3, with D unresolved. V was shortened by 5 bases and J by 1 base, with 16 bases between the two germline ends. This CDR3 spans 16 amino acids. The CDR3: CASSDRRSVGTDTQYF. CDR3 DNA: TGTGCCAGCAGTGACCGCAGGAGCGTGGGCACAGATACGCAGTATTTT.

This clonotype came up many times. A library made for alpha chains picked up this beta chain off target, so its size means little. This chain joins TRBV6-2 or TRBV6-3 and TRBJ1-1; D is unresolved. CDR3 length: 13 amino acids. Between the trimmed V and J ends, which lost 5 bases and 7 bases, there was a span of 14 bases. Per germline, CDR1 MNHEY and CDR2 SVGEGT. In nucleotides, the CDR3 is TGTGCCAGCAGTCCTGGATGGGGAGGTGAAGCTTTCTTT. This sequence encodes CASSPGWGGEAFF.

This clonotype was detected many times. For a library built for alpha chains, this beta chain is a stray read; little rests on its size. This chain uses TRBV12-3 or TRBV12-4 with TRBJ1-1, with D possibly being TRBD1 (6 bases). The V end was cut by 4 bases, the J end by 9 bases, with 15 bases between. The CDR3 is made up of 13 amino acids. The CDR3 reads CASSYRGQKQAFF. CDR3 sequence (DNA): TGTGCCAGCAGTTACCGAGGACAGAAACAAGCTTTCTTT.

This clonotype occurred many times. Because this beta chain is a stray read in a library intended to capture alpha chains, its abundance should not be given much weight. The V gene is TRBV27, the J gene TRBJ2-7; unclear D gene. The CDR3 covers 13 residues. Germline CDR1 reads MNHEY; CDR2 reads SMNVEV (reference sequence). Trimming pared 0 bases from V and 3 bases from J, leaving 6 bases between. The CDR3 DNA is TGTGCCAGCAGTTTATCGGGCAGCTACGAGCAGTACTTC. Protein product: CASSLSGSYEQYF.

This clonotype was counted a few times. A library made for alpha chains picked up this beta chain off target, so its size means little. The V and J genes are TRBV20-1 and TRBJ2-7; the D gene could be TRBD1 or TRBD2 (6 bases each). CDR3 size: 14 residues. V was cut by 5 bases and J by 0 bases, with 14 bases left in between. Germline CDR1 and CDR2: DFQATT and SNEGSKA (reference sequence). DNA of the CDR3: TGCAGTGCTCGGGGGCAGTCTAGCTCCTACGAGCAGTACGTC. Protein product: CSARGQSSSYEQYV.

The sample holds many counts of this clonotype. A library prepared for alpha chains yielded this beta chain as an off-target read; its size is of little meaning. The rearrangement joins TRBV29-1 to TRBJ1-3; D gene ambiguous. The CDR3 consists of 13 residues. Trimming took 4 bases from V and 0 from J, leaving 7 bases between them. From germline, CDR1 is SQVTM and CDR2 ANQGSEA. CDR3: CSVGQFSGNTIYF. CDR3 nucleotides: TGCAGCGTTGGGCAGTTCTCTGGAAACACCATATATTTT.

This clonotype was recorded at least ten times. Since it is a stray read in a library aimed at alpha chains, this beta chain has a size that is not meaningful. The V and J genes are TRBV5-1 and TRBJ2-3, with TRBD1 identical over 9 bases. V lost 3 bases to trimming and J lost 3 bases; unmatched junction nucleotides: 8. Germline V gene data show CDR1 as SGHRS and CDR2 as YFSETQ. CDR3 length: 16 amino acids. CDR3 amino acids: CASSSTGGMITDTQYF. DNA for the CDR3: TGCGCCAGCAGCTCTACAGGGGGCATGATTACAGATACGCAGTATTTT. The complete variable domain, with remaining parts taken from reference TRBV5-1 and TRBJ2-3, reads KAGVTQTPRYLIKTRGQQVTLSCSPISGHRSVSWYQQTPGQGLQFLFEYFSETQRNKGNFPGRFSGRQFSNSRSEMNVSTLELGDSALYLCASSSTGGMITDTQYFGPGTRLTVL.

This clonotype is judged medium-sized. The size of this beta chain means little, since it is a stray read in a library made for alpha chains. The gene calls are TRBV7-8 and TRBJ1-2; D is perhaps TRBD1 (5 bases). Trimming left V 0 bases short and J 4 bases short, with 15 bases between. In germline, CDR1 is SGHVS, CDR2 FQNEAQ. The CDR3 sequence is 16 residues long. The CDR3 DNA sequence: TGTGCCAGCAGCTTAGCGCAAGGGACGGGTTCCTATGGCTACACCTTC. This codes for CASSLAQGTGSYGYTF. Using reference TRBV7-8 and TRBJ1-2 for the parts outside the CDR3, the full variable domain is GAGVSQSPRYKVAKRGQDVALRCDPISGHVSLFWYQQALGQGPEFLTYFQNEAQLDKSGLPSDRFFAERPEGSVSTLKIQRTQQEDSAVYLCASSLAQGTGSYGYTFGSGTRLTVV.

In its sample, this clonotype was seen many times. A junction end diverges from the germline sequence, so it may reflect a read error. This beta chain turned up in a library designed for alpha chains; as an off-target read, its abundance says little. This chain uses TRBV7-7 with TRBJ1-4; no firm D call. CDR1 is SSHAT and CDR2 is FNYEAQ in the germline V gene (reference sequence). This CDR3 comprises 15 residues. CDR3 DNA: TGTGCTAGCAGCTCCGGGAGGACGGCTAATGAAAAACTGTTTTTT. Its protein product is CASSSGRTANEKLFF. The variable domain in full, completed from reference TRBV7-7 and TRBJ1-4, reads GAGVSQSPRYKVTKRGQDVTLRCDPISSHATLYWYQQALGQGPEFLTYFNYEAQPDKSGLPSDRFSAERPEGSISTLTIQRTEQRDSAMYRCASSSGRTANEKLFFGSGTQLSVL.

This clonotype came up many times. Since it is a stray read in a library aimed at alpha chains, this beta chain has a size that is not meaningful. The rearrangement links TRBV11-2 to TRBJ1-1, with 7 bases identical to TRBD1. Germline loops: CDR1 SGHAT, CDR2 FQNNGV. The V segment lost 5 bases and the J segment 0 bases; nucleotides outside the gene matches: 6. This CDR3 is 15 amino acids long. CDR3 residues: CASSPLRGMNTEAFF. The CDR3 DNA reads TGTGCCAGCAGCCCCCTCAGGGGGATGAACACTGAAGCTTTCTTT.

By share, this clonotype counts as medium-sized (0.01 to 0.1%). The size of this beta chain means little, since it is a stray read in a library made for alpha chains. The rearrangement links TRBV12-3 or TRBV12-4 to TRBJ2-5, with 7 bases that match TRBD1. This CDR3 is built from 13 residues. J lost 4 bases, V lost 8 bases, and 7 bases had no gene match. CDR3 DNA sequence: TGTGCCAGCGGACAGGCGGTCGGAGAGACCCAGTACTTC. Translated, it gives CASGQAVGETQYF.

By frequency in the sample, this clonotype is medium-sized. This beta chain is an off-target read within a library intended for alpha chains, so its frequency means little. This chain uses TRBV5-1 with TRBJ2-2, with TRBD1 matching 7 bases. The CDR3 consists of 15 residues. CDR1 SGHRS and CDR2 YFSETQ come from the germline V gene. After removal of 0 bases from V and 3 bases from J, the junction contained 2 bases not matched to a gene. CDR3 DNA sequence: TGCGCCAGCAGCTTGGCACAGGGGTACACCGGGGAGCTGTTTTTT. Protein: CASSLAQGYTGELFF.

Ten or more counts support this clonotype. This beta chain is an unintended read in a library built for alpha chains; its size means little. J is TRBJ1-3 and V is TRBV6-5; D is ambiguous. The CDR3 runs to 13 residues. The V and J ends lost 2 bases and 4 bases respectively, with 6 bases between them. Germline CDR1 and CDR2: MNHEY and SVGAGI. The CDR3 DNA reads as TGTGCCAGCAGTTACCGACGGGGAAACACCATATATTTT. Protein product: CASSYRRGNTIYF.

This clonotype was found many times. This beta chain is an off-target read within a library intended for alpha chains, so its frequency means little. The gene calls are TRBV27 and TRBJ2-1; D uncertain. The V end was cut by 4 bases, the J end by 4 bases, with 14 bases between. The CDR3 is 15 residues long. CDR1 and CDR2 (germline): MNHEY, SMNVEV (reference sequence). DNA of the CDR3: TGTGCCAGCAGTTGGGGTTTTGTGGGATACAATGAGCAGTTCTTC. Protein sequence: CASSWGFVGYNEQFF.

By sample share, this clonotype is medium-sized. This beta chain appears as a stray read in a library generated for alpha chains; its size is not informative. The V and J genes are TRBV13 and TRBJ2-3; 9 bases map to TRBD1. Germline-derived CDR1 and CDR2 are PRHDT and FYEKMQ (reference sequence). Unmatched junction bases numbered 3, after V lost 5 bases and J lost 3 bases. There are 14 residues in the CDR3. The CDR3: CASSLDRGTDTQYF. As DNA, the CDR3 is TGTGCCAGCAGCCTGGACAGGGGAACAGATACGCAGTATTTT.

This clonotype was seen ten or more times. A library prepared for alpha chains yielded this beta chain as an off-target read; its size is of little meaning. The rearrangement links TRBV18 to TRBJ1-2; maybe TRBD1 (5 bases). The germline V and J ends were trimmed by 3 bases and 0 bases, with 20 bases remaining between them. The CDR3 spans 18 residues. Germline V lookup: CDR1 KGHSH, CDR2 LQKENI. The CDR3 DNA follows: TGTGCCAGCTCACCTGCAGGGCCAAACAGGCTTACTAACTATGGCTACACCTTC. Encoded protein: CASSPAGPNRLTNYGYTF. Full variable domain (rest looked up from reference TRBV18 and TRBJ1-2): NAGVMQNPRHLVRRRGQEARLRCSPMKGHSHVYWYRQLPEEGLKFMVYLQKENIIDESGMPKERFSAEFPKEGPSILRIQQVVRGDSAAYFCASSPAGPNRLTNYGYTFGSGTRLTVV.

This clonotype was picked up many times. The size of this beta chain means little, since it is a stray read in a library made for alpha chains. The chain joins TRBV12-3 or TRBV12-4 to TRBJ1-1; D gene unclear. The length of the CDR3 is 14 residues. Trimming pared 6 bases from V and 0 bases from J, leaving 11 bases between. The chain's CDR3 is CASRASGMNTEAFF. The CDR3 nucleotides read TGTGCCAGCAGGGCTTCTGGGATGAACACTGAAGCTTTCTTT.